These 28 T cell receptor beta chains originate from one sample sequenced in a study of graft-versus-host responses after intestinal transplantation. Sequenced by immunoSEQ multiplex PCR; TCRdb stores in-frame clones only, minus some. The sample includes about 97,000 clones, 91% of them seen just once. These receptors have no known antigen. The sequencing here drew on unstimulated CD4+ T cells sorted from spleen or lymph node cells, taken before transplant. Receptors originate from a human donor who was the organ donor for an intestinal transplant.

The gene calls are TRBV4-3 and TRBJ2-3; tentatively, D is TRBD1 (6 bases). Germline V gene data show CDR1 as LGHNA and CDR2 as YSLEER. The CDR3 runs to 18 residues. V was trimmed by 3 bases and J by 3 bases, leaving 22 bases between them. Here the CDR3 reads CASSHQPAGDRRTDTQYF. The CDR3 nucleotides are TGCGCCAGCAGCCATCAGCCCGCAGGGGATCGTAGAACAGATACGCAGTATTTT.

The chain is built from TRBV18 and TRBJ2-7; 7 bases agree with TRBD1. Germline V CDR1 and CDR2: KGHSH, LQKENI. J lost 6 bases, V lost 3 bases, and 8 bases had no gene match. The CDR3 spans 14 residues. The CDR3, as DNA: TGTGCCAGCTCACCTATTCGACAGGGTTCCGAGCAGTACTTC. It yields the protein CASSPIRQGSEQYF.

Remarks on this clone: One junction end does not reproduce the germline sequence, and a read error may be involved. The CDR3 is CASSQAPTGQGTQYF. CDR3 DNA sequence: TGCGCCAGCAGCCAAGCCCCGACTGGCCAAGGGACCCAGTACTTC. The V call is TRBV4-3, the J call TRBJ2-5; no reliable D call. This CDR3 region has 15 residues. Per the germline V gene, CDR1 is LGHNA and CDR2 is YSLEER.

CDR3 in amino acids: CASSHVAGGDETQYF. In nucleotides, the CDR3 is TGTGCCAGCAGTCACGTAGCGGGGGGTGACGAGACCCAGTACTTC. V is TRBV6-6 and J is TRBJ2-5; TRBD2 matches at 10 bases. CDR1 and CDR2 (germline): MNHNY, SVGAGI (reference sequence). The junction had 8 bases not matched to a gene; V was cut back by 5 bases and J by 5 bases. The CDR3 extends over 15 amino acids.

V is TRBV7-2 and J is TRBJ1-3, with 8 bases aligning to TRBD1. The CDR3 has 15 amino acids. J gave up 3 bases and V 5 bases, and 6 bases lay outside the gene matches. CDR1 is SGHTA, CDR2 FQGNSA, per germline. The CDR3 DNA sequence: TGTGCCAGCAGCGCACAGGACAGGGTTGGAAACACCATATATTTT. Translating gives CASSAQDRVGNTIYF.

The V call is TRBV7-9, the J call TRBJ1-4; perhaps TRBD1 as D (5 bases). Germline CDR1 SEHNR, CDR2 FQNEAQ (reference sequence). V was pared by 5 bases and J by 8 bases, with 21 bases between. CDR3 length: 16 residues. CDR3 residues: CASSEDGRRVKEKLFF. CDR3 nucleotides: TGTGCCAGCAGCGAAGACGGACGCAGGGTGAAGGAAAAACTGTTTTTT.

The V call is TRBV6-1, the J call TRBJ1-1, with TRBD1 as a possible D gene (5 bases). Germline V CDR1 and CDR2: MNHNS, SASEGT. Between the trimmed V and J ends, which lost 5 bases and 4 bases, there was a span of 17 bases. The CDR3 is 15 amino acids. The CDR3 nucleotides read TGTGCCAGCAGTCATGGGAGGGGTCGGATCACTGAAGCTTTCTTT. Its protein is CASSHGRGRITEAFF.

This clone appeared a single time. The chain links TRBV5-1 to TRBJ2-3; D gene ambiguous. Deletions cut 4 bases from V and 1 base from J, with 7 bases between. Per germline, CDR1 SGHRS and CDR2 YFSETQ. The CDR3 extends over 13 amino acids. The CDR3 protein is CASSTQGTDTQYF. Here the CDR3 DNA reads TGCGCCAGCAGCACCCAGGGCACAGATACGCAGTATTTT.

The V and J genes are TRBV25-1 and TRBJ2-1; 7 bases match TRBD1. With 4 bases clipped from V and 9 bases from J, the junction kept 15 bases outside the gene matches. The CDR3 has 16 residues. The germline gives CDR1 MGHDK, CDR2 SYGVNS. In nucleotides, the CDR3 is TGTGCCAGCAGTGGCTCCGGGACAGCAGGGGTAGGTGAGCAGTTCTTC. As protein: CASSGSGTAGVGEQFF.

This chain links TRBV21-1 with TRBJ2-7; no check of the table's D call, TRBD1, against the DNA was made. TRBV21-1 is a documented pseudogene. The CDR3 runs 15 residues. Here the CDR3 reads CASSPRQPPTYEQYF. The DNA of the CDR3 is TGTGCCAGCAGCCCCCGACAGCCTCCAACCTACGAGCAGTACTTC.

This rearrangement joins TRBV5-4 to TRBJ2-7; 7 nucleotides line up with TRBD1. Germline V lookup: CDR1 SGHNT, CDR2 YYREEE (reference sequence). Trimming at V came to 4 bases and at J to 3 bases, leaving 10 bases not matched to a gene. The CDR3 length is 15 residues. The DNA of the CDR3 is TGTGCCAGCAGCACCCTTGGGACAGCGAACTACGAGCAGTACTTC. Protein: CASSTLGTANYEQYF.

The J gene is TRBJ2-5, the V gene TRBV10-1, with D possibly being TRBD1 (5 bases). Germline CDR1 reads WNHNN; CDR2 reads SYGVQD (reference sequence). The V gene lost 0 bases and the J gene lost 4 bases, with 12 bases spanning the gap. The CDR3 has 15 residues. CDR3 in DNA: TGCGCCAGCAGTGAGTCGAACAGGCTTTCAGAGACCCAGTACTTC. This sequence encodes CASSESNRLSETQYF.

V is TRBV30 and J is TRBJ2-2; D perhaps matches TRBD2 (5 bases). The CDR3 covers 16 residues. V gave up 4 bases and J gave up 1 base, with 16 bases separating them. Germline-derived CDR1 and CDR2 are GTSNPN and SVGIG (reference sequence). In DNA, the CDR3 is TGTGCCTGGACTGTACGGAGGTCGGGGAACACCGGGGAGCTGTTTTTT. This translates into CAWTVRRSGNTGELFF. Based on the CDR3 plus reference TRBV30 and TRBJ2-2, the full variable domain is SQTIHQWPATLVQPVGSPLSLECTVEGTSNPNLYWYRQAAGRGLQLLFYSVGIGQISSEVPQNLSASRPQDRQFILSSKKLLLSDSGFYLCAWTVRRSGNTGELFFGEGSRLTVL.

This sequence joins TRBV29-1 and TRBJ2-3, with 12 positions matching TRBD2. The ends lost 0 bases at V and 0 bases at J; junction bases unmatched: 10. The germline CDR1 and CDR2 sequences are SQVTM and ANQGSEA. The CDR3 spans 19 residues. The CDR3 region is CSVEEGGLAGGLSTDTQYF. DNA for the CDR3: TGCAGCGTTGAAGAGGGAGGGCTAGCGGGGGGGCTTAGCACAGATACGCAGTATTTT.

The chain combines TRBV5-1 with TRBJ1-3; no definite D call. CDR3 size: 16 residues. V was cut by 4 bases and J by 0 bases, with 14 bases left in between. Looked up from germline, CDR1 is SGHRS and CDR2 is YFSETQ. The CDR3 nucleotides are TGCGCCAGCAGCCCCTCCGGTCGGAGCTCTGGAAACACCATATATTTT. The encoded protein is CASSPSGRSSGNTIYF.

CDR3 nucleotides: TGTGCCAGCCAAAGGCGGGGTTACAGCTCCTACAATGAGCAGTTCTTC. Amino acids: CASQRRGYSSYNEQFF. This chain joins TRBV11-2 and TRBJ2-1; D is possibly TRBD2 (6 bases). The CDR3 is 16 residues long. Trimming left V 8 bases short and J 0 bases short, with 17 bases between. Germline assignment: CDR1 SGHAT and CDR2 FQNNGV.

This sequence joins TRBV28 and TRBJ2-7, with no clear D. The CDR3 sequence is 12 residues long. In germline, CDR1 is MDHEN, CDR2 SYDVKM. V lost 4 bases and J lost 2, with 6 bases in between. The CDR3, as DNA: TGTGCCAGCAGTTCTCGGGCCTACGAGCAGTACTTC. Translated: CASSSRAYEQYF.

V gene TRBV4-2 combines with J gene TRBJ2-2; D remains unclear. The V end lost 1 base, the J end lost 3 bases, and 9 bases lay between the germline ends. This CDR3 contains 15 residues. In germline, CDR1 is LGHNA, CDR2 YNFKEQ. The CDR3 sequence is CASSQGVRDTGELFF. Written as DNA, the CDR3 is TGTGCCAGCAGCCAAGGAGTCCGGGACACCGGGGAGCTGTTTTTT.

V is TRBV13 and J is TRBJ1-1; tentative D call: TRBD1 (5 bases). This CDR3 comprises 19 residues. Trimming stripped 0 bases from V and 0 bases from J, with 20 bases between. CDR1 is PRHDT and CDR2 is FYEKMQ in the germline V gene (reference sequence). Here the CDR3 reads CASSLGIWQWGTLNTEAFF. The CDR3 coding sequence is TGTGCCAGCAGCTTAGGTATATGGCAATGGGGCACACTGAACACTGAAGCTTTCTTT.

V and J are TRBV9 and TRBJ2-7; 10 bases are shared with TRBD1. The CDR3 runs to 15 residues. The junction had 9 bases not matched to a gene; V was cut back by 4 bases and J by 5 bases. CDR1 SGDLS and CDR2 YYNGEE come from the germline V gene. CDR3 bases: TGTGCCAGCAGCCAACCCGGGACAGGGGCCGACGAGCAGTACTTC. Its protein is CASSQPGTGADEQYF.

The genes are TRBV5-1 and TRBJ2-2; 12 positions match TRBD2. The germline gives CDR1 SGHRS, CDR2 YFSETQ. The CDR3 runs 15 residues. The junction had 6 bases not matched to a gene; V was cut back by 5 bases and J by 7 bases. CDR3 nucleotide sequence: TGCGCCAGCAGTTACGGACTAGCGGGGCGCGGGGAGCTGTTTTTT. It specifies CASSYGLAGRGELFF.

The gene calls are TRBV6-4 and TRBJ1-1, with 10 bases matching TRBD1. The CDR3 is 16 residues long. V shed 8 bases and J 4 bases; nucleotides not matched to a gene: 13. CDR1 is MRHNA and CDR2 is SNTAGT in the germline V gene. The CDR3 DNA is TGTGCCAGCCGACCCGGGACAGGGGTTCCCCTCACTGAAGCTTTCTTT. Translated: CASRPGTGVPLTEAFF.

Only one count was recorded for this clone. The chain has TRBV30 and TRBJ1-1; no clear D. The CDR3 has 14 residues. The germline V and J ends were trimmed by 2 bases and 1 base, with 11 bases remaining between them. The germline CDR1 and CDR2 sequences are GTSNPN and SVGIG (reference sequence). The CDR3 DNA reads as TGTGCCTGGAGTCCGAGGATGAGGAACACTGAAGCTTTCTTT. It codes for CAWSPRMRNTEAFF.

The rearrangement links TRBV28 to TRBJ2-7, with D perhaps matching TRBD1 (6 bases). The CDR3 is made up of 14 amino acids. V was pared by 7 bases and J by 0 bases, with 13 bases between. The germline V gene has CDR1 MDHEN and CDR2 SYDVKM. The CDR3 here is CASIPPGVSYEQYF. DNA for the CDR3: TGTGCCAGCATCCCCCCAGGGGTCTCCTACGAGCAGTACTTC.

This clone was counted between two and nine times. The chain uses TRBV7-2 and TRBJ1-1, with unresolved D. Trimming pared 4 bases from V and 6 bases from J, leaving 12 bases between. The CDR3 spans 13 residues. Germline V lookup: CDR1 SGHTA, CDR2 FQGNSA. The CDR3 DNA reads TGTGCCAGCAGCTCAGGTTACAGATCTGAAGCTTTCTTT. Translation gives CASSSGYRSEAFF.

V usage is TRBV21-1 and J usage is TRBJ2-7; no check of the table's D call, TRBD2, against the DNA was made. TRBV21-1 is shown as a pseudogene. The CDR3 totals 13 residues. The CDR3 nucleotides read TGTGCCAGCACCCTAAACGGGGGCTACGAGCAGTACTTC. Protein sequence: CASTLNGGYEQYF.

The chain combines TRBV7-2 with TRBJ2-7; 11 bases align to TRBD1. The CDR3 totals 15 residues. Germline CDR1 reads SGHTA; CDR2 reads FQGNSA. Trimming took 5 bases from V and 3 from J; bases not matched to a gene: 6. CDR3 DNA sequence: TGTGCCAGCAGCGATGGGACAGGGGGAATCTACGAGCAGTACTTC. Its translation is CASSDGTGGIYEQYF.

The gene calls are TRBV7-3 and TRBJ2-5, with a tentative D call TRBD1 (5 bases). CDR3 length: 13 amino acids. The V gene lost 5 bases and the J gene lost 1 base, with 8 bases spanning the gap. Germline V CDR1 and CDR2: SGHTA, FQGTGA. The CDR3 loop reads CASSRQPQETQYF. CDR3 bases: TGTGCCAGCAGCCGACAGCCCCAAGAGACCCAGTACTTC.